The T cell receptor (beta chain) under discussion was sequenced for a study of regulatory T cells in long-lasting Graves disease. Building of the TCR beta libraries involved iRepertoire HTBI primers and Arm-PCR of CDR3 regions. Each CDR3 protein is one row after TCRdb ran MiXCR on the multiplex PCR reads. The repertoire holds about 420,000 distinct CDR3 sequences, with about 16% as singletons. The time point denotes: newly diagnosed GD, antithyroid drugs for less than 3 months. Construction of the TCR library relied on RNA isolated from PBMCs. After removal of 7 bases from V and 2 bases from J, the junction contained 9 bases not matched to a gene. CDR1 DFQATT and CDR2 SNEGSKA come from the germline V gene (reference sequence). The CDR3 covers 15 residues. This clonotype was recorded many times. The same data also contributed to another study, on T cells in Graves' hyperthyroidism and ophthalmopathy.

This TCR came from a woman under 30 with Graves disease. Here the sequenced sample was peripheral blood mononuclear cells (PBMCs), taken at new diagnosis, from a patient treated with antithyroid drugs. The chain links TRBV20-1 to TRBJ2-3; 10 bases are a match to TRBD2. CDR3 protein: CSVPTSGLNTDTQYF. The CDR3 nucleotides are TGCAGTGTTCCGACTAGCGGGCTTAACACAGATACGCAGTATTTT.